This T cell receptor (beta chain) was observed in a study of CD8 T cells in Susac syndrome. CD8+ and CD4+ blood T cells underwent TCR beta sequencing. FACS was used to enrich TEMRA cells, whereas the CD8+ and CD4+ T cells were obtained by negative isolation. After removal of 3 bases from V and 2 bases from J, the junction contained 1 base not matched to a gene. The CDR3 runs 15 residues. Germline V gives CDR1 MDHEN, CDR2 SYDVKM. As for this clonotype: Its antigen remains unknown.

An amount of RNA that ranged from about 0.45 to 1 ug was reverse transcribed with random hexamers. The authors amplified TCR beta CDR3 across 54 Vbeta and 13 Jbeta using immunoSEQ multiplex PCR. MiXCR, run by TCRdb on the immunoSEQ multiplex PCR reads, gives a single entry per CDR3 protein. The data show fewer than 300,000 distinct CDR3 sequences, 70% to 90% seen once. Study-level points and caveats: That the number of individuals in its TCR sequencing and HLA analysis was relatively small was acknowledged by the study.

The chain carries TRBV28 and TRBJ2-1; TRBD2 agrees at 10 bases. This TCR came from a human donor with multiple sclerosis. Specimen: CD8+ T cells from PBMCs. The CDR3 reads CASSFSGRPYNEQFF. The DNA of the CDR3 is TGTGCCAGCAGTTTTAGCGGGAGGCCCTACAATGAGCAGTTCTTC.